The clone carrying this T cell receptor (beta chain) has more than one count but fewer than ten. The sample originates from a study of T cells in Graves' hyperthyroidism and ophthalmopathy. Study context: Upon initial diagnosis and before any treatment, peripheral blood was collected.

Each person with ophthalmopathy scored at least 3 on the Clinical Activity Score, reached NOSPECS grade 4 or higher, and had been ill under 3 months. TCR beta CDR3 sequences were amplified from RNA transcripts. The TCR CDR3 was amplified in a first-round RT-PCR using the HTBI primer set. TCRdb itself ran the multiplex PCR reads through MiXCR, one entry per CDR3 protein. The sample lists about 270,000 distinct CDR3 sequences; around 20% were seen once. Material: blood. The sequence derives from a man aged 25-45 years with Graves' ophthalmopathy.

The CDR3 DNA sequence: TGTGCCAGCAGCCGGGGTGTTCTGGGAAACACCATATATTTT. Encoded protein: CASSRGVLGNTIYF. The V and J genes are TRBV28 and TRBJ1-3; the D is unclear. Trimming pared 6 bases from V and 4 bases from J, leaving 13 bases between. CDR1 and CDR2 from the germline V gene are MDHEN and SYDVKM. The CDR3 is 14 amino acids.